The 30 T cell receptor beta chains in this list originate from one sample, sequenced in a study of blood T cell repertoires in COVID-19. The repertoire was sequenced with immunoSEQ multiplex PCR; TCRdb's copy has only in-frame clones and lacks some. Of 90,000 to 150,000 clones listed, roughly 87% are singletons. Sample: peripheral blood. These receptors originate from a human donor in a cohort sampled during active COVID-19.

This clone was counted only a few times. The CDR3 DNA reads TGTGCCTGCCAAAAGGGACAGGGGAGAAGGATTAATGAAAAACTGTTTTTT. Translated: CACQKGQGRRINEKLFF. The V call is TRBV19, the J call TRBJ1-4, with 10 bases identical to TRBD1. The length of the CDR3 is 17 residues. The V segment lost 11 bases and the J segment 4 bases; nucleotides outside the gene matches: 16. In germline, CDR1 is LNHDA, CDR2 SQIVND (reference sequence).

The chain carries TRBV9 and TRBJ2-5, with D perhaps matching TRBD2 (6 bases). This CDR3 is 13 amino acids long. Deletions cut 2 bases from V and 5 bases from J, with 10 bases between. CDR1 SGDLS and CDR2 YYNGEE come from the germline V gene. The CDR3 reads CASSVGGSETQYF. For the CDR3, the DNA is TGTGCCAGCAGCGTGGGGGGAAGCGAGACCCAGTACTTC.

CDR3 residues: CASSLGLGSYNEQFF. The DNA for the CDR3 is TGTGCCAGCAGCCTGGGACTAGGCTCCTACAATGAGCAGTTCTTC. The chain combines TRBV5-6 with TRBJ2-1; TRBD2 matches at 8 bases. The CDR3 is made up of 15 amino acids. From germline, CDR1 is SGHDT and CDR2 YYEEEE. V gave up 4 bases and J gave up 0 bases; unmatched junction bases: 3.

This chain connects TRBV5-1 to TRBJ2-2; D uncertain. Trimming took 4 bases from V and 0 from J, leaving 7 bases between them. Germline V gives CDR1 SGHRS, CDR2 YFSETQ. This CDR3 has 14 amino acids. As DNA, the CDR3 is TGCGCCAGCAGCGAGGCCCCGAACACCGGGGAGCTGTTTTTT. Translated, it gives CASSEAPNTGELFF.

The chain recombines TRBV24-1 with TRBJ2-1; 12 bases are a match to TRBD2. J gave up 7 bases and V 5 bases, and 14 bases lay outside the gene matches. CDR3 size: 18 residues. Germline loops: CDR1 KGHDR, CDR2 SFDVKD. The CDR3 spells CATSAHGSSGRARNEQFF. CDR3 bases: TGTGCCACCAGTGCTCACGGGTCTAGCGGGAGGGCTCGGAATGAGCAGTTCTTC.

This chain uses TRBV27 with TRBJ2-1; 11 bases agree with TRBD2. Germline values: CDR1 MNHEY, CDR2 SMNVEV (reference sequence). The CDR3 is made up of 13 amino acids. The trim removed 3 bases at V and 9 bases at J, leaving 1 base unmatched. The CDR3 DNA is TGTGCCAGCAGTTTGACTAGCGGGATTGAGCAGTTCTTC. Translating it yields CASSLTSGIEQFF.

This clone appeared a single time. This chain connects TRBV27 to TRBJ2-1; D might be TRBD2 (6 bases). CDR3 length: 16 amino acids. V lost 3 bases to trimming and J lost 2 bases, with 14 bases between them. The germline V gene encodes CDR1 MNHEY and CDR2 SMNVEV (reference sequence). The CDR3 DNA reads TGTGCCAGCAGTTTGTCCGGGACTGGGACCTACAATGAGCAGTTCTTC. This translates into CASSLSGTGTYNEQFF.

The V and J genes are TRBV18 and TRBJ2-3, with D uncertain. V dropped 1 base and J dropped 0 bases, with 8 bases sitting between them. Germline V gene lookup returns CDR1 KGHSH and CDR2 LQKENI. The CDR3 is 15 residues long. CDR3 in DNA: TGTGCCAGCTCACCACGCGGAGTTAGCACAGATACGCAGTATTTT. It encodes CASSPRGVSTDTQYF.

V is TRBV5-1 and J is TRBJ2-3, with D unclear. V dropped 4 bases and J dropped 2 bases, with 11 bases sitting between them. Germline CDR1 is SGHRS and CDR2 is YFSETQ. CDR3 length: 14 amino acids. The CDR3 DNA follows: TGCGCCAGCAGCCGGGTGGCTCACACAGATACGCAGTATTTT. Its protein is CASSRVAHTDTQYF.

The J gene is TRBJ1-5, the V gene TRBV6-5, with no clear D. Trimming cost V 0 bases and J 3 bases, with 6 bases left between them. This CDR3 has 14 amino acids. The germline gives CDR1 MNHEY, CDR2 SVGAGI. CDR3 residues: CASSYSRYNQPQHF. The DNA for the CDR3 is TGTGCCAGCAGTTACTCGAGATACAATCAGCCCCAGCATTTT.

This rearrangement joins TRBV21-1 to TRBJ1-4. TRBV21-1 is a pseudogene. The CDR3 runs 15 residues. The CDR3 bases are TGTGCCAGCAGCAAAGCTACACCCGGAGATGAAAAACTGTTTTTT. Residues: CASSKATPGDEKLFF.

The chain recombines TRBV14 with TRBJ2-1; unclear D gene. The CDR3 runs 14 residues. Germline V gene lookup returns CDR1 SGHDN and CDR2 FVKESK. The V and J ends lost 0 bases and 3 bases respectively, with 6 bases between them. As DNA, the CDR3 is TGTGCCAGCAGCCAAGACAGGAACTACAATGAGCAGTTCTTC. Its protein product is CASSQDRNYNEQFF. Complete variable domain (other parts from reference TRBV14 and TRBJ2-1): EAGVTQFPSHSVIEKGQTVTLRCDPISGHDNLYWYRRVMGKEIKFLLHFVKESKQDESGMPNNRFLAERTGGTYSTLKVQPAELEDSGVYFCASSQDRNYNEQFFGPGTRLTVL.

The gene calls are TRBV28 and TRBJ1-3; TRBD1 matches at 7 bases. The germline V gene encodes CDR1 MDHEN and CDR2 SYDVKM. Unmatched junction bases numbered 6, after V lost 7 bases and J lost 3 bases. The CDR3 spans 14 residues. As DNA, the CDR3 is TGTGCCAGCAAGGCTACAGGGGATGGAAACACCATATATTTT. Encoded protein: CASKATGDGNTIYF.

The chain joins TRBV28 to TRBJ2-3, with TRBD2 matching over 9 bases. Germline V CDR1 and CDR2: MDHEN, SYDVKM. Trimming cost V 4 bases and J 5 bases; bases outside gene matches: 13. The CDR3 totals 17 residues. CDR3 nucleotide sequence: TGTGCCAGCAGTTACAACCGGGGACTAGCAATAGGAGATACGCAGTATTTT. Translating gives CASSYNRGLAIGDTQYF.

The V and J genes are TRBV10-3 and TRBJ2-3, with D perhaps matching TRBD2 (6 bases). The CDR3 loop spans 15 amino acids. V shed 3 bases and J shed 5 bases, with 15 bases lying between them. Germline CDR1 and CDR2: ENHRY and SYGVKD. CDR3 in amino acids: CAISDEGGRGDTQYF. In DNA, the CDR3 is TGTGCCATCAGTGATGAGGGAGGCCGCGGAGATACGCAGTATTTT.

Concerning this clone: The junction departs from the called germline gene at one end, perhaps through a read error. The genes are TRBV7-2 and TRBJ2-3; perhaps TRBD2 as D (5 bases). The CDR3 has 14 amino acids. Germline V gene data show CDR1 as SGHTA and CDR2 as FQGNSA. DNA for the CDR3: TGTGCCAGCACCTTAGGGCTAGCTGGTAGGACGCAGTATTTT. It yields the protein CASTLGLAGRTQYF.

CDR3 region: CATSRSSVSTDTQYF. In DNA form, the CDR3 reads TGTGCCACCAGCAGATCGAGCGTCAGCACAGATACGCAGTATTTT. V is TRBV15 and J is TRBJ2-3, with D hard to call. V lost 2 bases to trimming and J lost 0 bases, with 9 bases between them. Per the germline V gene, CDR1 is LNHNV and CDR2 is YYDKDF (reference sequence). The CDR3 runs to 15 residues.

The chain uses TRBV11-2 and TRBJ2-7; 8 nucleotides line up with TRBD1. The CDR3 has 12 residues. The germline CDR1 and CDR2 sequences are SGHAT and FQNNGV. V shed 1 base, J shed 13 bases, and the junction held 6 bases outside the gene matches. The CDR3 nucleotides are TGTGCCAGCAGCTTAGGCCCGGACAGGGCCTACTTC. The encoded protein is CASSLGPDRAYF.

This sequence joins TRBV6-6 and TRBJ2-3; 8 bases match TRBD1. Germline assignment: CDR1 MNHNY and CDR2 SVGAGI (reference sequence). The CDR3 runs 17 residues. Trimming at V came to 5 bases and at J to 7 bases, leaving 17 bases not matched to a gene. The CDR3 protein is CASSLQGAGGSFNTQYF. CDR3 bases: TGTGCCAGCAGTCTGCAGGGGGCGGGTGGTTCATTTAATACGCAGTATTTT.

The gene calls are TRBV7-3 and TRBJ2-5; TRBD2 is a possible D gene (6 bases). Germline assignment: CDR1 SGHTA and CDR2 FQGTGA. The CDR3 totals 12 residues. V was shortened by 5 bases and J by 9 bases, with 13 bases between the two germline ends. CDR3 loop: CASSKPSGAQYF. The CDR3 bases are TGTGCCAGCAGCAAACCGTCGGGGGCCCAGTACTTC.

This sequence joins TRBV10-3 and TRBJ2-3; D is unresolved. Trimming cost V 2 bases and J 3 bases, with 3 bases left between them. The CDR3 contains 12 residues. The V gene's germline CDR1 is ENHRY and CDR2 SYGVKD. CDR3 sequence (DNA): TGTGCCATCAGTGAGCCAACAGATACGCAGTATTTT. It codes for CAISEPTDTQYF.

This clone occurred a few times. The rearrangement uses TRBV12-5 and TRBJ2-7; D not certain. In germline, CDR1 is LGHNT, CDR2 FRNRAP. The CDR3 contains 12 residues. Trimming took 6 bases from V and 2 from J, leaving 8 bases between them. The CDR3 DNA reads as TGTGCTAGTGGCTTGCAGACCTACGAGCAGTACTTC. Its translation is CASGLQTYEQYF.

V gene TRBV28 combines with J gene TRBJ1-2; no clear D gene. The CDR3 has 13 residues. Trimming shortened V by 7 bases and J by 6 bases, and 15 bases separated the two germline ends. Germline CDR1 reads MDHEN; CDR2 reads SYDVKM. The CDR3 bases are TGTGCCAGCACAACTCCTGCGGGTCATGGCTACACCTTC. Translated, it gives CASTTPAGHGYTF.

The chain uses TRBV3-1 (or the pseudogene TRBV3-2) and TRBJ2-5, with 9 nucleotides matching TRBD2. Germline trimming cut 4 bases from V and 7 bases from J; bases unmatched to any gene: 19. CDR1 and CDR2 from the germline V gene are LGHDT and YNNKEL (reference sequence). The CDR3 has 18 residues. CDR3 amino acids: CASSRAPSGRPYRPTQYF. CDR3 nucleotides: TGTGCCAGCAGCCGGGCACCCAGCGGGAGGCCCTACCGGCCGACCCAGTACTTC.

The rearrangement joins TRBV6-5 to TRBJ2-1; no firm D call. The CDR3 totals 12 residues. V lost 7 bases and J lost 3, with 7 bases in between. Looked up from germline, CDR1 is MNHEY and CDR2 is SVGAGI. CDR3 sequence: CASTTNYNEQFF. The CDR3 bases are TGTGCCAGCACCACAAACTACAATGAGCAGTTCTTC.

The rearrangement joins TRBV15 to TRBJ2-7, with TRBD2 matching over 7 bases. Germline V gene lookup returns CDR1 LNHNV and CDR2 YYDKDF (reference sequence). This CDR3 has 17 residues. J lost 3 bases, V lost 1 base, and 12 bases had no gene match. This chain's CDR3 is CATSRGEKAGDRYEQYF. In nucleotides, the CDR3 is TGTGCCACCAGCAGAGGAGAGAAGGCGGGGGATCGCTACGAGCAGTACTTC.

The chain uses TRBV27 and TRBJ1-6, with no clear D. Per the germline V gene, CDR1 is MNHEY and CDR2 is SMNVEV (reference sequence). V lost 3 bases and J 13 bases, leaving 19 bases between the germline ends. This CDR3 is 15 amino acids long. DNA of the CDR3: TGTGCCAGCAGTTTTGGGCGGGTTCATCAACCGCCCCTCCACTTT. Amino acid sequence: CASSFGRVHQPPLHF.

CDR3 region: CASSPLGGSNEQFF. The CDR3 region has the DNA TGTGCCAGCTCACCACTCGGAGGCTCCAATGAGCAGTTCTTC. The rearrangement uses TRBV18 and TRBJ2-1, with a tentative D call TRBD2 (5 bases). The CDR3 is 14 residues long. Trimming removed 1 base at V and 6 bases at J, with 10 bases between. The germline V gene has CDR1 KGHSH and CDR2 LQKENI.

J is TRBJ1-1 and V is TRBV2; TRBD1 aligns across 10 bases. This CDR3 spans 13 amino acids. V trimming: 7 bases; J trimming: 10 bases; junction bases outside the gene matches: 9. Looked up from germline, CDR1 is SNHLY and CDR2 is FYNNEI. The CDR3, as DNA: TGTGCCAGCATGAACGACAGGGGGCGTCGAGCTTTCTTT. Translation: CASMNDRGRRAFF.

This chain uses TRBV28 with TRBJ2-3; D not resolved. Per germline, CDR1 MDHEN and CDR2 SYDVKM. This CDR3 contains 10 residues. Trimming took off 8 bases at V and 6 bases at J, with 6 bases between the two ends. The CDR3 DNA follows: TGTGCCAGCTCAGGCGATACGCAGTATTTT. Translation gives CASSGDTQYF.